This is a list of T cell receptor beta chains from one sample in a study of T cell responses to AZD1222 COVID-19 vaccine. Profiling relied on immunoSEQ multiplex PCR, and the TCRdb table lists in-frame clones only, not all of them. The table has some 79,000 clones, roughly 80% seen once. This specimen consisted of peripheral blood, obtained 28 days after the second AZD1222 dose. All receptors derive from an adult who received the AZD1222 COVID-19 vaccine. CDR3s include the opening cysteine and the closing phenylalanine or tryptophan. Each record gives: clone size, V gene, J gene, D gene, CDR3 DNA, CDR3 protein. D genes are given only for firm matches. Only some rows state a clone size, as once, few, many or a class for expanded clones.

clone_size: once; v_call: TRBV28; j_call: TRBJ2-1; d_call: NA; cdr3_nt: TGTGCCAGCAGTTGGGGGGGCATATACAATGAGCAGTTCTTC; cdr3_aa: CASSWGGIYNEQFF
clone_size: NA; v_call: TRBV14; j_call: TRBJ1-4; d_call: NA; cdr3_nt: TGTGCCAGCAGCCAAGCCGGGAGTCTGGGAGAAAAACTGTTTTTT; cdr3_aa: CASSQAGSLGEKLFF
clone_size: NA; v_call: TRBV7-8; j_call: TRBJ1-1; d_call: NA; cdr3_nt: TGTGCCAGCAGCTTAGTGTCGGAGGTTGAAGCTTTCTTT; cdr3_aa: CASSLVSEVEAFF
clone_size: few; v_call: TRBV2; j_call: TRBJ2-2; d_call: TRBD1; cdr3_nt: TGTGCCAGCCGGACAGGGGGCGAGACCGGGGAGCTGTTTTTT; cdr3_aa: CASRTGGETGELFF
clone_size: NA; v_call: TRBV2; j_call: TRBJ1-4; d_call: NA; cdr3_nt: TGTGCCAGCAGTGACCAGGGTGAAAAACTGTTTTTT; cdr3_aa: CASSDQGEKLFF
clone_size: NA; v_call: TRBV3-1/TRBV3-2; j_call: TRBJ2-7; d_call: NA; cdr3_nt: TGTGCCAGCAGCCCGGCAGGAACCTACGAGCAGTACTTC; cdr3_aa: CASSPAGTYEQYF
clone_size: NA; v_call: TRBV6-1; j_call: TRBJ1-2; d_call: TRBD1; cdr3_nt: TGTGCCAGCAGCGAAGCGGGACAGCTGGGAAACTATGGCTACACCTTC; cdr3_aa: CASSEAGQLGNYGYTF
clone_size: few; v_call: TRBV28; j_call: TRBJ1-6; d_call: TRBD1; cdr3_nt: TGTGCCAGCAGCTTCGGACAGGGCAGTTCACCCCTCCACTTT; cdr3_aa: CASSFGQGSSPLHF
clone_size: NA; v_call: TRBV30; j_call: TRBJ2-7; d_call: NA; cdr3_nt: TGTGCCTGGAGCTATGGTAGTAGGGGCCACGAGCAGTACTTC; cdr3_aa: CAWSYGSRGHEQYF
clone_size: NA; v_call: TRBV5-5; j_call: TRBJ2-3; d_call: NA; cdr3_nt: TGTGCCAGCAGCTTGGGGGAGTTCACAGATACGCAGTATTTT; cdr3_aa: CASSLGEFTDTQYF
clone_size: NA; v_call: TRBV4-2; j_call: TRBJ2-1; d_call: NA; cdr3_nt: TGTGCCAGCAGCCTGATGGCCTCCAATGAGCAGTTCTTC; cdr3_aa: CASSLMASNEQFF
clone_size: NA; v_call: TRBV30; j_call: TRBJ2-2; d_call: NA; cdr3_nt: TGTGCCTGGAGTTGGGATGACACCGGGGAGCTGTTTTTT; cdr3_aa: CAWSWDDTGELFF
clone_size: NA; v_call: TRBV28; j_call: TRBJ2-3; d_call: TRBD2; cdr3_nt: TGTGCCAGCAGCTCCTTCGGTAGCGGGAATTCCGCGGATACGCAGTATTTT; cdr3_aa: CASSSFGSGNSADTQYF
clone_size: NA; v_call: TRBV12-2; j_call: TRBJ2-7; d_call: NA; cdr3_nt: TGTGCAAGTCGCTTAGTGGTGCGGGCACGTACCTACGAGCAGTACTTC; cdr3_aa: CASRLVVRARTYEQYF
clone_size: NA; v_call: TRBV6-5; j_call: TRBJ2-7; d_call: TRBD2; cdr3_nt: TGTGCCAGCAGTCGGACTAGCGCGGGCTACGAGCAGTACTTC; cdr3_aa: CASSRTSAGYEQYF
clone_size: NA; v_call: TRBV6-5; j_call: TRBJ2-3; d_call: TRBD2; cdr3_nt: TGTGCCAGCAGTTACACCGGGACTAGCGGGAGAGATACGCAGTATTTT; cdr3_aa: CASSYTGTSGRDTQYF
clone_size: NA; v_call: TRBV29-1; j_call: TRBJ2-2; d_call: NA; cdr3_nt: TGCAGCGTTGCACTTGAGCTCACCGGGGAGCTGTTTTTT; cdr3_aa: CSVALELTGELFF
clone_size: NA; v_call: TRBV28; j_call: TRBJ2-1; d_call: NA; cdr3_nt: TGTGCCAGCAGCTCCCGCCCACCGGGGACCTCCTACAATGAGCAGTTCTTC; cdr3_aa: CASSSRPPGTSYNEQFF
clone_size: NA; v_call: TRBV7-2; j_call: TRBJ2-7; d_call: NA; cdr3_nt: TGTGCCAGCAGCTTACTCCCCTACGAGCAGTACTTC; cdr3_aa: CASSLLPYEQYF
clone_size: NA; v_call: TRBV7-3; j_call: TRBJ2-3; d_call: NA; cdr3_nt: TGTGCCAGCAGCTTAAGCGGGGGCACAGATACGCAGTATTTT; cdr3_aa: CASSLSGGTDTQYF
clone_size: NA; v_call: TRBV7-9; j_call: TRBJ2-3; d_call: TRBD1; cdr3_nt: TGTGCCAGCAGCTTAGGCTTCGGGACAGGGGCAGATACGCAGTATTTT; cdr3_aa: CASSLGFGTGADTQYF
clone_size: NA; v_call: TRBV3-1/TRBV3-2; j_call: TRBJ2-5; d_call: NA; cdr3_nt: TGTGCCAGCAGCCAAGCCCGGGGCTCAGGAGAGACCCAGTACTTC; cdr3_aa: CASSQARGSGETQYF
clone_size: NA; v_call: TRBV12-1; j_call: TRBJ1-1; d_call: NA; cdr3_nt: TGTGCCAGCAGCGACGGCGACAGGGGGCCCACTGAAGCTTTCTTT; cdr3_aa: CASSDGDRGPTEAFF
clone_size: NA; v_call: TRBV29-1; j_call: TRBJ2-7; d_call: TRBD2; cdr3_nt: TGCAGCGTTGAAGGTCCCCTAGCGGGGGCCTACGAGCAGTACTTC; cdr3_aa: CSVEGPLAGAYEQYF
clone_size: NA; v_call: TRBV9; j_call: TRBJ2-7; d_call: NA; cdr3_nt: TGTGCCAGCAGCCCAACGACAGAATACTACGAGCAGTACTTC; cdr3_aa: CASSPTTEYYEQYF
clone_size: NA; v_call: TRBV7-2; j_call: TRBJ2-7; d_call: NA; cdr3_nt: TGTGCCAGCAGCTTAGTAAGGTTCGAGCAGTACTTC; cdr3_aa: CASSLVRFEQYF
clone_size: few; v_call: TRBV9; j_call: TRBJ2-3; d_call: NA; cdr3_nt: TGTGCCAGCAGCGGGAGAGGGGGTACTAGCACAGATACGCAGTATTTT; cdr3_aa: CASSGRGGTSTDTQYF
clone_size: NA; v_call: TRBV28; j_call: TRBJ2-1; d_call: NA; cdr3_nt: TGTGCCAGCAATGGACGGGGTGAGCAATTCTTC; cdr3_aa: CASNGRGEQFF
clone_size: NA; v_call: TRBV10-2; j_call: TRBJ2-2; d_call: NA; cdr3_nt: TGCGCCAGCAGTTTACAGGGTGTATCGAACACCGGGGAGCTGTTTTTT; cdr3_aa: CASSLQGVSNTGELFF
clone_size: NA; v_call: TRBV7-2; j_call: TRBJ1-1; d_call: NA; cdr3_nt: TGTGCCAGCAGCTTAGAGGTTGACAGAGAAGCTTTCTTT; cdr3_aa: CASSLEVDREAFF
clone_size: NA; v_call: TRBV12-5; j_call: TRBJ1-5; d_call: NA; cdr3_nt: TGTGCTAGTGGTACCCTGAATCAGCCCCAGCATTTT; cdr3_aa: CASGTLNQPQHF
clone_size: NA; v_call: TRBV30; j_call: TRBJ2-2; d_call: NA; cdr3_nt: TGTGCCTGGACTAAGGGTCTTCTGGTGGGGGTGAACACCGGGGAGCTGTTTTTT; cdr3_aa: CAWTKGLLVGVNTGELFF
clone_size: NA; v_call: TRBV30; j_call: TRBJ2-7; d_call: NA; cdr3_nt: TGTGCCTGGAGTTGGGGGAACGAGCAGTACTTC; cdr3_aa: CAWSWGNEQYF
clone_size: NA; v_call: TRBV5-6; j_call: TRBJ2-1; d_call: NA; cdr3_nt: TGTGCCAGCAGCTTGGGGGGATCCCCCTACAATGAGCAGTTCTTC; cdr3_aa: CASSLGGSPYNEQFF
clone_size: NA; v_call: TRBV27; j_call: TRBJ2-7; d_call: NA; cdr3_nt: TGTGCCACCCGCTGGACTTTACTCTCCTACGAGCAGTACTTC; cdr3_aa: CATRWTLLSYEQYF
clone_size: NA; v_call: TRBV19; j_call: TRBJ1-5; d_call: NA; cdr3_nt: TGTGCCAGTAGTATAGGGGACGTGAGTCAGCCCCAGCATTTT; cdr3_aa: CASSIGDVSQPQHF
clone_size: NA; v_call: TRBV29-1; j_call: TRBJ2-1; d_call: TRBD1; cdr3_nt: TGCAGCGTTCTCACAGGGGGCGAGGGGTCCTACAATGAGCAGTTCTTC; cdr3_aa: CSVLTGGEGSYNEQFF
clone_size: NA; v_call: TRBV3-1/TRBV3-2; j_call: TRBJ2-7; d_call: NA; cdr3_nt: TGTGCCAGCAGCCATGCCAGCCACCGCGTCCCGTTC; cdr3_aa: CASSHASHRVPF
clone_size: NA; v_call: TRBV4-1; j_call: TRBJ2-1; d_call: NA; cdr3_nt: TGCGCCAGCAGCCAAGATGGATTGCTAGTCCGCAATGAGCAGTTCTTC; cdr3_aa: CASSQDGLLVRNEQFF
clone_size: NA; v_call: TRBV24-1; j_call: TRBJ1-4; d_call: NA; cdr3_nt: TGTGCCACCAGTTCGACCTACAGGCCTGAAAAACTGTTTTTT; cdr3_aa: CATSSTYRPEKLFF
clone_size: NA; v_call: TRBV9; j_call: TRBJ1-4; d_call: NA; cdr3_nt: TGTGCCAGCAGCGGCGGCCTGGGGCAGGCCAATGAAAAACTGTTTTTT; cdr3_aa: CASSGGLGQANEKLFF
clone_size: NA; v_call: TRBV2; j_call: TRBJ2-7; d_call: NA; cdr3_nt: TGTGCCAGCAGGACTCACGAGCGACCCGAGCAGTACTTC; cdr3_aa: CASRTHERPEQYF
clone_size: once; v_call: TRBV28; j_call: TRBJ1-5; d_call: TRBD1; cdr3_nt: TGTGCCAGCAGTTTAAGCTCCAGGGGGCGAAATCAGCCCCAGCATTTT; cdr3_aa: CASSLSSRGRNQPQHF
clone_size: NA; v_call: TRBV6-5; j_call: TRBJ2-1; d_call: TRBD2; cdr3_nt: TGTGCCAGCAGTTACTCAGGGACTAGTCCTGAAGATGAGCAGTTCTTC; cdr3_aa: CASSYSGTSPEDEQFF
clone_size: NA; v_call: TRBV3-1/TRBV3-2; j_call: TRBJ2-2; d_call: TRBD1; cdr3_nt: TGTGCCAGCAGCCCTACCGGGACAGGGTCCGGGGAGCTGTTTTTT; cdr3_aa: CASSPTGTGSGELFF
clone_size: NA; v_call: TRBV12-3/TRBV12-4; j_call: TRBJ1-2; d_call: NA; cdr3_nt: TGTGCCAGCAGTTTAGGGGGGACCTATGGCTACACCTTC; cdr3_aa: CASSLGGTYGYTF
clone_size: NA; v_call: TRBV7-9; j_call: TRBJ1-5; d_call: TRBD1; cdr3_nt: TGTGCCAGCGGGACAGGGGGCGTGGGTGACAATCAGCCCCAGCATTTT; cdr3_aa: CASGTGGVGDNQPQHF